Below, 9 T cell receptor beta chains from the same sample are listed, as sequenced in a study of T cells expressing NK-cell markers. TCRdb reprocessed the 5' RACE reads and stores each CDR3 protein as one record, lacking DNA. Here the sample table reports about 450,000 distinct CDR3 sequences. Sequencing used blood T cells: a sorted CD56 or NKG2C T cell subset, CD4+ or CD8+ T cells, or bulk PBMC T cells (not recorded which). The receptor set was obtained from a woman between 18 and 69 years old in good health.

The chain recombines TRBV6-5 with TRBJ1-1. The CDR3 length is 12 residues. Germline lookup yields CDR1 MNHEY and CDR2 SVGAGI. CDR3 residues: CASSRTGTEAFF.

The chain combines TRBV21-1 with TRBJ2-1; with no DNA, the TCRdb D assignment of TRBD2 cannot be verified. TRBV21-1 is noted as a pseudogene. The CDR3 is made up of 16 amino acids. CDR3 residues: CASSTRTSGPGDEQFF.

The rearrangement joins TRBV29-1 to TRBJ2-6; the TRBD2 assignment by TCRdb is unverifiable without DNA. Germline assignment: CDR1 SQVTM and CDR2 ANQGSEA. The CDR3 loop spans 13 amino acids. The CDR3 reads CSVREAGANVLTF.

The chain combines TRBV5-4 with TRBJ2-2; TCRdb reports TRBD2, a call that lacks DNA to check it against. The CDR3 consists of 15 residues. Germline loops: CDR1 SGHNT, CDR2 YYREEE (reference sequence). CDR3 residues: CASSRRAGHAGELFF.

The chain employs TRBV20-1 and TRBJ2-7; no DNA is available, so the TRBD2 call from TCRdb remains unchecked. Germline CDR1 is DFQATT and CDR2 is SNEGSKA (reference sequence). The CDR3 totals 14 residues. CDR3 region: CSARDQASGRFVYF.

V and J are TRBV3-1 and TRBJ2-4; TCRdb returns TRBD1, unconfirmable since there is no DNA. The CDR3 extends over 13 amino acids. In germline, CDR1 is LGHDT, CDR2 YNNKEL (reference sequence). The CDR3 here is CASSHGTVDIQYF.

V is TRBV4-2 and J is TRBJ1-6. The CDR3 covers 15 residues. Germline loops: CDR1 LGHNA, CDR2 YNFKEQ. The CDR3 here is CASSQDLGLDSPLHF.

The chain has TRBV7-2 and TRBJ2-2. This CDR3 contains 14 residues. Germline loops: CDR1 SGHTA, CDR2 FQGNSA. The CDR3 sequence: CASSLAGGPGELFF.

CDR3 region: CASNNRQGGSPLHF. The rearrangement links TRBV3-1 to TRBJ1-6; lacking DNA, the TRBD1 call made by TCRdb goes unchecked. CDR1 is LGHDT and CDR2 is YNNKEL in the germline V gene (reference sequence). The CDR3 runs to 14 residues.